Each of the 23 T cell receptor beta chains below was sequenced from the same sample in a study of blood T cell repertoires in COVID-19. Assay: immunoSEQ multiplex PCR; the TCRdb copy retains only in-frame clones and omits some. In the table there are about 160,000 clones, 85% to 95% of which are singletons. Sequencing was done on a sample of peripheral blood. The receptor source for this set is a woman aged 55-70 years with COVID-19, enrolled during active disease.

V is TRBV4-3 and J is TRBJ1-2, with TRBD1 matching 7 bases. CDR1 is LGHNA, CDR2 YSLEER, per germline. With V trimmed by 3 bases and J by 8 bases, 3 bases remained unmatched. There are 12 residues in the CDR3. The DNA for the CDR3 is TGCGCCAGCAGCCACAACAGGGGAGGCTACACCTTC. Amino acid sequence: CASSHNRGGYTF.

The gene calls are TRBV6-6 and TRBJ1-2; no clear D gene. Deletions cut 2 bases from V and 5 bases from J, with 9 bases between. Germline assignment: CDR1 MNHNY and CDR2 SVGAGI (reference sequence). This CDR3 contains 13 residues. CDR3 residues: CASSYEQPYGYTF. DNA for the CDR3: TGTGCCAGCAGTTACGAACAGCCTTATGGCTACACCTTC.

This clone was counted between two and nine times. The chain recombines TRBV4-3 with TRBJ2-7; TRBD2 might be the D (8 bases). The germline V and J ends were trimmed by 0 bases and 6 bases, with 18 bases remaining between them. There are 16 residues in the CDR3. Germline V gene sequence: CDR1 LGHNA, CDR2 YSLEER. The DNA for the CDR3 is TGCGCCAGCAGCCAAGATCTTGGACAGGCGGGGGGCGAGCAGTACTTC. The encoded protein is CASSQDLGQAGGEQYF.

The chain joins TRBV7-3 to TRBJ1-3; D might be TRBD1 (5 bases). The CDR3 length is 18 residues. Germline-derived CDR1 and CDR2 are SGHTA and FQGTGA. Trimming shortened V by 5 bases and J by 0 bases, and 20 bases separated the two germline ends. Here the CDR3 reads CASSPTGGTRISGNTIYF. DNA for the CDR3: TGTGCCAGCAGCCCAACGGGGGGTACTCGAATCTCTGGAAACACCATATATTTT.

This chain links TRBV7-8 with TRBJ1-6; D remains unclear. The CDR3 loop spans 18 amino acids. V gave up 5 bases and J gave up 3 bases, with 20 bases separating them. CDR1 and CDR2 (germline): SGHVS, FQNEAQ. This CDR3 reads CASSTARSRHSYNSPLHF. CDR3 nucleotides: TGTGCCAGCAGCACCGCCAGGTCGCGACACAGCTATAATTCACCCCTCCACTTT.

The chain has TRBV7-9 and TRBJ2-7, with 9 positions matching TRBD1. V lost 4 bases, J lost 1 base, and 2 bases stayed unmatched. Germline CDR1 SEHNR, CDR2 FQNEAQ (reference sequence). This CDR3 spans 14 amino acids. The CDR3 DNA reads as TGTGCCAGCAGCTACAGGGGGCAGTCCTACGAGCAGTACTTC. Translation gives CASSYRGQSYEQYF.

V and J are TRBV27 and TRBJ2-4; the D gene is possibly TRBD1 (7 bases). This CDR3 spans 15 amino acids. The ends were cut back, 6 bases at V and 7 bases at J, with 19 bases in the middle. CDR1 is MNHEY, CDR2 SMNVEV, per germline (reference sequence). CDR3 sequence reads: CASRTGGTGVNIQYF. As DNA, the CDR3 is TGTGCCAGCAGAACCGGGGGAACAGGGGTGAACATTCAGTACTTC.

The chain carries TRBV19 and TRBJ1-1; 7 bases map to TRBD1. The length of the CDR3 is 15 residues. The germline gives CDR1 LNHDA, CDR2 SQIVND (reference sequence). Trimming removed 7 bases from V and 4 bases from J; junction bases left unmatched: 12. Here the CDR3 DNA reads TGTGCCAGTACCCCTATAGCCAGGGGGACCACTGAAGCTTTCTTT. It is translated as CASTPIARGTTEAFF.

This chain joins TRBV21-1 and TRBJ2-1; TRBD2 is the table's D call, not checked against the DNA. TRBV21-1 constitutes a pseudogene. The CDR3 has 18 residues. CDR3 nucleotides: TGTGCCAGCGAGTATGAGGCACTCCACCCACCACTCTACAATGAGCAGTTCTTC. Protein: CASEYEALHPPLYNEQFF.

This clone is a singleton in its sample. The chain joins TRBV19 to TRBJ2-1; no clear D gene. The germline V gene has CDR1 LNHDA and CDR2 SQIVND (reference sequence). Trimming removed 2 bases at V and 7 bases at J, with 15 bases between. This CDR3 is built from 15 residues. This chain's CDR3 is CASSILHTRGNEQFF. The DNA of the CDR3 is TGTGCCAGTAGTATACTACACACGAGAGGAAATGAGCAGTTCTTC.

J is TRBJ1-5 and V is TRBV6-6; no reliable D call. V was pared by 2 bases and J by 3 bases, with 11 bases between. Per germline, CDR1 MNHNY and CDR2 SVGAGI (reference sequence). This CDR3 has 15 amino acids. DNA for the CDR3: TGTGCCAGCAGTTACGAGGGAGCGTTCAATCAGCCCCAGCATTTT. It is translated as CASSYEGAFNQPQHF.

The chain is built from TRBV19 and TRBJ1-2; 7 nucleotides match TRBD1. Germline V CDR1 and CDR2: LNHDA, SQIVND (reference sequence). The CDR3 length is 12 residues. J lost 7 bases, V lost 5 bases, and 4 bases had no gene match. In DNA, the CDR3 is TGTGCCAGTAGTCAACGGGACAGTGGCTACACCTTC. This codes for CASSQRDSGYTF.

The chain is built from TRBV11-2 and TRBJ1-2; TRBD1 might be the D (5 bases). Per germline, CDR1 SGHAT and CDR2 FQNNGV. Trimming removed 7 bases from V and 8 bases from J, with 17 bases in between. The CDR3 sequence is 13 residues long. The CDR3 here is CASTAIGGGGYTF. CDR3 nucleotide sequence: TGTGCCAGCACCGCCATCGGTGGGGGGGGCTACACCTTC.

By sample share, this clone is medium-sized. This chain links TRBV18 with TRBJ2-7; 9 bases agree with TRBD1. This CDR3 is built from 16 residues. Trimming at V came to 4 bases and at J to 4 bases, leaving 11 bases not matched to a gene. Germline-derived CDR1 and CDR2 are KGHSH and LQKENI. The CDR3 bases are TGTGCCAGCTCACTTCTACCGGGACAGGGAGAATACGAGCAGTACTTC. Its protein product is CASSLLPGQGEYEQYF.

The chain is built from TRBV27 and TRBJ1-2, with a possible D match to TRBD1 (5 bases). The CDR3 extends over 13 amino acids. V lost 5 bases and J lost 8, with 15 bases in between. In germline, CDR1 is MNHEY, CDR2 SMNVEV (reference sequence). The CDR3 nucleotides read TGTGCCAGCAGTCAAAGGGGTGCGTTCGGCTACACCTTC. Its translation is CASSQRGAFGYTF.

The chain has TRBV19 and TRBJ1-6; D possibly corresponds to TRBD1 (5 bases). The CDR3 contains 15 residues. Germline V CDR1 and CDR2: LNHDA, SQIVND (reference sequence). The ends were cut back, 5 bases at V and 6 bases at J, with 14 bases in the middle. In DNA, the CDR3 is TGTGCCAGTAGTGGGGCGGGACGGGGTAATTCACCCCTCCACTTT. Translation gives CASSGAGRGNSPLHF.

The chain carries TRBV19 and TRBJ1-1; 7 bases agree with TRBD1. This CDR3 is built from 14 residues. Germline-derived CDR1 and CDR2 are LNHDA and SQIVND (reference sequence). V gave up 9 bases and J gave up 2 bases; unmatched junction bases: 9. This CDR3 reads CASATGTVNTEAFF. The DNA for the CDR3 is TGTGCCAGCGCTACCGGGACAGTAAACACTGAAGCTTTCTTT.

The chain combines TRBV5-5 with TRBJ1-4; D gene unclear. This CDR3 region has 13 residues. The germline CDR1 and CDR2 sequences are SGHKS and YYEKEE (reference sequence). V gave up 7 bases and J gave up 1 base, with 8 bases separating them. The CDR3: CASGARTNEKLFF. Here the CDR3 DNA reads TGTGCCAGCGGAGCTAGAACTAATGAAAAACTGTTTTTT. The variable domain in full, completed from reference TRBV5-5 and TRBJ1-4, reads DAGVTQSPTHLIKTRGQQVTLRCSPISGHKSVSWYQQVLGQGPQFIFQYYEKEERGRGNFPDRFSARQFPNYSSELNVNALLLGDSALYLCASGARTNEKLFFGSGTQLSVL.

The V call is TRBV7-8, the J call TRBJ1-3; D is perhaps TRBD1 (5 bases). Trimming removed 5 bases from V and 4 bases from J, with 15 bases in between. Germline CDR1 is SGHVS and CDR2 is FQNEAQ. The CDR3 is made up of 15 amino acids. CDR3 amino acids: CASSPNRGDGNTIYF. CDR3 DNA sequence: TGTGCCAGCAGCCCCAACCGGGGGGACGGAAACACCATATATTTT. Variable domain in full (rest from reference TRBV7-8 and TRBJ1-3): GAGVSQSPRYKVAKRGQDVALRCDPISGHVSLFWYQQALGQGPEFLTYFQNEAQLDKSGLPSDRFFAERPEGSVSTLKIQRTQQEDSAVYLCASSPNRGDGNTIYFGEGSWLTVV.

The rearrangement links TRBV3-1 (or the pseudogene TRBV3-2) to TRBJ1-1; no firm D call. V was trimmed by 0 bases and J by 4 bases, leaving 6 bases between them. Germline V gene lookup returns CDR1 LGHDT and CDR2 YNNKEL (reference sequence). CDR3 length equals 13 residues. The CDR3: CASSQDYSTEAFF. The CDR3 DNA sequence: TGTGCCAGCAGCCAAGATTACAGCACTGAAGCTTTCTTT.

This clone was observed a single time. The V call is TRBV9, the J call TRBJ1-6, with TRBD1 identical over 7 bases. V lost 4 bases and J lost 7; bases outside the gene matches: 8. Germline V gene data show CDR1 as SGDLS and CDR2 as YYNGEE. The CDR3 is made up of 15 amino acids. CDR3 in amino acids: CASSPNRGENSPLHF. As DNA, the CDR3 is TGTGCCAGCAGCCCAAACAGGGGAGAGAATTCACCCCTCCACTTT.

The chain couples TRBV2 to TRBJ1-2; 7 positions agree with TRBD1. The germline gives CDR1 SNHLY, CDR2 FYNNEI. The trim removed 7 bases at V and 5 bases at J, leaving 7 bases unmatched. The CDR3 sequence is 13 residues long. The CDR3 coding sequence is TGTGCCAGCATTCGACAGGGCGTGTATGGCTACACCTTC. Its translation: CASIRQGVYGYTF.

This chain connects TRBV4-3 to TRBJ1-4; no definite D call. Germline CDR1 is LGHNA and CDR2 is YSLEER. The CDR3 is 15 amino acids. Trimming cost V 0 bases and J 12 bases, with 17 bases left between them. The CDR3 loop is CASSQEISRPSELFF. CDR3 bases: TGCGCCAGCAGCCAAGAAATTTCCAGGCCGTCCGAACTGTTTTTT.